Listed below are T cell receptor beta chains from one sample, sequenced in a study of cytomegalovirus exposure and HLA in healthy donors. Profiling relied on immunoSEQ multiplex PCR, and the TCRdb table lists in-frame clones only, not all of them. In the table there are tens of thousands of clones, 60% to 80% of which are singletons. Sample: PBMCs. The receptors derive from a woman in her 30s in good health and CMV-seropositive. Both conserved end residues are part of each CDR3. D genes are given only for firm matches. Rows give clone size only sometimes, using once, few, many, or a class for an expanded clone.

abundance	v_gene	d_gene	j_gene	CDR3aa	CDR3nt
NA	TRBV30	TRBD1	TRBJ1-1	CAWSALGQPNTEAFF	TGTGCCTGGAGTGCCCTGGGACAGCCGAACACTGAAGCTTTCTTT
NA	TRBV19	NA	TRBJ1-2	CASTRAVQLYGYTF	TGTGCCAGTACCCGAGCAGTACAGCTTTATGGCTACACCTTC
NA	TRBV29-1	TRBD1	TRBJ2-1	CSVRTGPEGNEQFF	TGCAGCGTGCGGACAGGGCCTGAAGGGAATGAGCAGTTCTTC
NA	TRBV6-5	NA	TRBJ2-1	CASSYEGVPNEQFF	TGTGCCAGCAGTTACGAGGGAGTCCCCAATGAGCAGTTCTTC
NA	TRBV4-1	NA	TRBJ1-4	CASSQRQLNEKLFF	TGCGCCAGCAGCCAAAGACAGCTCAATGAAAAACTGTTTTTT
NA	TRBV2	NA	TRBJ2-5	CASSDDSVPGTQYF	TGTGCCAGCAGTGATGATAGTGTCCCGGGGACCCAGTACTTC
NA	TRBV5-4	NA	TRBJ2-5	CASSLASGGGETQYF	TGTGCCAGCAGCTTGGCTAGCGGAGGGGGAGAGACCCAGTACTTC
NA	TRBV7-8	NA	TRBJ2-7	CASSFSVEQYF	TGTGCCAGCAGCTTCTCCGTAGAGCAGTACTTC
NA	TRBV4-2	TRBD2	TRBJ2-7	CASSQVVGTSTYEQYF	TGTGCCAGCAGCCAAGTAGTCGGGACTAGCACCTACGAGCAGTACTTC
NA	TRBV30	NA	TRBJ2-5	CAWIHRVEETQYF	TGTGCCTGGATCCACCGGGTCGAAGAGACCCAGTACTTC
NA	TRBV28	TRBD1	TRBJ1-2	CASLGWDRSQGYTF	TGTGCCAGCCTAGGGTGGGACAGGTCTCAAGGCTACACCTTC
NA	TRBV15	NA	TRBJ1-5	CATGAGNQPQHF	TGTGCCACCGGGGCGGGAAATCAGCCCCAGCATTTT
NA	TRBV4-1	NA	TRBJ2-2	CASSQTVTNTGELFF	TGCGCCAGCAGCCAGACAGTTACGAACACCGGGGAGCTGTTTTTT
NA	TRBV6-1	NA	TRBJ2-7	CASSDLYNEQYF	TGTGCCAGCAGTGACCTTTACAACGAGCAGTACTTC
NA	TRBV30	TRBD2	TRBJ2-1	CAWSPASGRLYNEQFF	TGTGCCTGGAGCCCGGCTAGCGGGAGACTCTACAATGAGCAGTTCTTC
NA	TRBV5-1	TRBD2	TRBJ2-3	CASSFYSGYPTDTQYF	TGCGCCAGCAGCTTCTATAGCGGGTACCCCACAGATACGCAGTATTTT
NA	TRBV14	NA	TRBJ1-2	CASSQGQGFQYGYTF	TGTGCCAGCAGCCAAGGGCAGGGCTTTCAATATGGCTACACCTTC
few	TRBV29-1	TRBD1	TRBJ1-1	CSVPGQGEGAFF	TGCAGCGTCCCAGGACAGGGAGAAGGAGCTTTCTTT
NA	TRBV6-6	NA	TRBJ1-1	CASSFLYTEAFF	TGTGCCAGCAGTTTCCTTTACACTGAAGCTTTCTTT
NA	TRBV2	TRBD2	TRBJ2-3	CASSELAGLSDTQYF	TGTGCCAGCAGTGAACTAGCGGGTCTTTCAGATACGCAGTATTTT
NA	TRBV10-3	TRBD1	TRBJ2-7	CAIRKDRGPYEQYF	TGTGCCATCAGGAAAGACAGGGGGCCCTACGAGCAGTACTTC
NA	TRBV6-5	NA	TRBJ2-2	CASSPTRDTGELFF	TGTGCCAGCAGCCCGACGAGGGACACCGGGGAGCTGTTTTTT
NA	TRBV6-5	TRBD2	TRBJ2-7	CASSYGLAGEGYEQYF	TGTGCCAGCAGTTACGGTCTAGCGGGAGAAGGGTACGAGCAGTACTTC